This T cell receptor beta chain derives from a study of shared clonotypes between healthy human individuals. Study in general: Donors, aged 18 to 49, were a couple of women and three men. Study-wide results and limits: Researchers found naive subsets generally carried larger estimated richness than memory subsets.

A note on this clone: The antigen remains undetermined.

Authors' analysis steps: Junction-only immunoSEQ data arrived without quality scores, meaning filtering differed. Profiling relied on immunoSEQ multiplex PCR, and the TCRdb table lists in-frame clones only, not all of them. The DNA gave D and trimming, while V, J and clone size come from that table. The sample lists about 2.1 million clones; around 95% were seen once. The naive CD8 subset, CD45RO-negative cells positively selected for CCR7, excluded terminally differentiated effector memory CD45RA+ cells. The donors, healthy adults who were HIV-negative, had experienced no recent acute infections or vaccinations. CDR1 is SGHDN and CDR2 is FVKESK in the germline V gene. The V end lost 3 bases, the J end lost 5 bases, and 14 bases lay between the germline ends. This CDR3 spans 14 amino acids.

The TCR originated in a young man in good health. Some clones in this sample may be carry-over from other donors' samples. Sequenced material: naive CD8+ T cells from PBMCs. This chain connects TRBV14 to TRBJ2-7; D is perhaps TRBD2 (6 bases). The CDR3: CASSQTGGSHEQYF. CDR3 sequence (DNA): TGTGCCAGCAGCCAGACTGGGGGGTCTCACGAGCAGTACTTC. The full variable domain, completed using reference TRBV14 and TRBJ2-7, is EAGVTQFPSHSVIEKGQTVTLRCDPISGHDNLYWYRRVMGKEIKFLLHFVKESKQDESGMPNNRFLAERTGGTYSTLKVQPAELEDSGVYFCASSQTGGSHEQYFGPGTRLTVT.